The entry that follows covers one TCR beta chain sequence. Its specificity is unknown. The treatment was: around 19 received Ad26.COV2.S at low or high dose, single or two shots; 5 received placebo; per-sample allocation not given. Collection of the samples took place on day 63 after the first injection of vaccine or placebo. Sequencing used immunoSEQ multiplex PCR; TCRdb keeps in-frame clones, though not all of them. The table lists some 400,000 clones, approximately 89% of them singletons. The data are from a study of Ad26.COV2.S vaccination and SARS-CoV-2 variants. Study-level results: Vaccine recipients had higher spike-specific TCR breadth than placebo recipients.

CDR3 length equals 15 residues. Trimming left V 4 bases short and J 4 bases short, with 16 bases between. Germline values: CDR1 MNHEY, CDR2 SMNVEV (reference sequence). This TCR derives from a person between 18 and 65 years old who received the Ad26.COV2.S COVID-19 vaccine or a placebo. Sequencing was performed on peripheral blood, taken in a trial of Ad26.COV2.S vaccine versus placebo. The chain couples TRBV27 to TRBJ1-1; D may be TRBD1 (6 bases). The CDR3 region has the DNA TGTGCCAGCAGTTCAAACAGGGTTACGGCCACTGAAGCTTTCTTT. This codes for CASSSNRVTATEAFF.